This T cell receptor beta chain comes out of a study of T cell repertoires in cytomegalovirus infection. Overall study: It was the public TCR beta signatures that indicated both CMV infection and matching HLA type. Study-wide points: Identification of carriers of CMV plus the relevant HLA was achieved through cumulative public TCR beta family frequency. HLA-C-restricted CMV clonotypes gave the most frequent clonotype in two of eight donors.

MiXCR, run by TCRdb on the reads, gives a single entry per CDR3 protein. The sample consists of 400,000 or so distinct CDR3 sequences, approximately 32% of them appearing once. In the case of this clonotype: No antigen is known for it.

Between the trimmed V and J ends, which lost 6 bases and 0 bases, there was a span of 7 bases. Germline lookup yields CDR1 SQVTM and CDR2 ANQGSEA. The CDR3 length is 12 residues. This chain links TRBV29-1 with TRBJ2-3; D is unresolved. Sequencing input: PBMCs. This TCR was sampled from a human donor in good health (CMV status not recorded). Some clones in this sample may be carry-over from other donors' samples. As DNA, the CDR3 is TGCAGCGTCAGAACTAGCACAGATACGCAGTATTTT. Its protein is CSVRTSTDTQYF.